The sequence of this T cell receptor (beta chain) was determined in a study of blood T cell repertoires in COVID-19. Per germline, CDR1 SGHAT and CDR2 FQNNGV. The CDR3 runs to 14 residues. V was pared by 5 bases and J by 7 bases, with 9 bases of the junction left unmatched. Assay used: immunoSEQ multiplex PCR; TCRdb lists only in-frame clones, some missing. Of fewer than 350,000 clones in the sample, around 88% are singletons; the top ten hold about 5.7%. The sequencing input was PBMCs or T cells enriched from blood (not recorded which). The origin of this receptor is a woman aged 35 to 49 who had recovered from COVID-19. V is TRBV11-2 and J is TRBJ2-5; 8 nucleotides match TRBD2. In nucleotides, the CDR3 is TGTGCCAGCAGCCGGGGAGCGGGAGACGGGACCCAGTACTTC. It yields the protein CASSRGAGDGTQYF. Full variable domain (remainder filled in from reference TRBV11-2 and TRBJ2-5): EAGVAQSPRYKIIEKRQSVAFWCNPISGHATLYWYQQILGQGPKLLIQFQNNGVVDDSQLPKDRFSAERLKGVDSTLKIQPAKLEDSAVYLCASSRGAGDGTQYFGPGTRLLVL.